This passage covers 2 T cell receptor beta chains from one sample sequenced in a study of T-cell memory formation after mild COVID-19. TCRdb analysed the 5' RACE reads with MiXCR anew, one entry per CDR3 protein. The data contain 250,000 to 350,000 distinct CDR3 sequences, roughly a fifth of them singletons. The specimen was PBMCs or a T cell subset sorted from them (not recorded which). These receptors all come from a young man who had mild COVID-19 (a few samples of this study predate the infection). Cell type and time point are not known.

V and J are TRBV20-1 and TRBJ2-3, with 9 bases matching TRBD1. Germline-derived CDR1 and CDR2 are DFQATT and SNEGSKA (reference sequence). The CDR3 spans 17 residues. The CDR3 DNA follows: TGCTCCATACCGGGACAGGGAGGAGCCGGGAACACAGATACGCAGTATTTT. Translated: CSIPGQGGAGNTDTQYF.

The chain carries TRBV5-1 and TRBJ2-7; possible D gene TRBD2, 7 bases. The CDR3 covers 13 residues. V was pared by 9 bases and J by 6 bases, with 19 bases between. Germline V CDR1 and CDR2: SGHRS, YFSETQ. The CDR3 DNA reads TGCGCCACGCGAGGGGGGGACCTCGCCGAGCAGTACTTC. Residues: CATRGGDLAEQYF.